Below are 26 T cell receptor beta chains sequenced from a single sample in a study of kidney transplant recipient with SARS-CoV-2 infection. TCRdb called the reads again in MiXCR, with one record for every CDR3 protein. The table lists under 300,000 distinct CDR3 sequences, 29% of them singletons. Sequenced material: a blood sample, taken at baseline and on roughly day 120 from a kidney transplant recipient. Receptors were obtained from a male patient between 25 and 39 years old who had COVID-19 and was a kidney transplant recipient. A share of the T cells may be of graft donor origin.

This clonotype showed up many times. This chain's CDR3 is CSASPLTGSNTEAFF. CDR3 nucleotides: TGCAGTGCTAGTCCCTTAACAGGATCGAACACTGAAGCTTTCTTT. The J gene is TRBJ1-1, the V gene TRBV20-1; the D gene is possibly TRBD1 (5 bases). Trimming stripped 3 bases from V and 1 base from J, with 15 bases between. CDR1 DFQATT and CDR2 SNEGSKA come from the germline V gene (reference sequence). The CDR3 is made up of 15 amino acids.

In regard to this clonotype: A much larger clone lies one base from this, so it may be a read error. Given the absence of the conserved phenylalanine or tryptophan at the CDR3 end, a read error is likely. The genes are TRBV10-1 and TRBJ1-1, with 7 bases that match TRBD1. The CDR3 is made up of 14 amino acids. With 5 bases clipped from V and 3 bases from J, the junction kept 6 bases outside the gene matches. Per germline, CDR1 WNHNN and CDR2 SYGVQD (reference sequence). The CDR3 nucleotides are TGCGCCAGCAGTAACAGGGGTCCCGACACTGAAGCTTTCCTT. Residues: CASSNRGPDTEAFL.

This clonotype was detected only a few times. The chain carries TRBV5-6 and TRBJ2-5, with a tentative D call TRBD1 (6 bases). Germline values: CDR1 SGHDT, CDR2 YYEEEE. The CDR3 loop spans 14 amino acids. Trimming left V 3 bases short and J 1 base short, with 10 bases between. CDR3 DNA: TGTGCCAGCAGCTCGGACAGTAGCCAAGAGACCCAGTACTTC. Its protein product is CASSSDSSQETQYF.

At least ten counts were recorded for this clonotype. The chain uses TRBV25-1 and TRBJ2-3; D is possibly TRBD1 (6 bases). Germline loops: CDR1 MGHDK, CDR2 SYGVNS. The CDR3 is made up of 13 amino acids. V was pared by 7 bases and J by 4 bases, with 12 bases between. The CDR3 protein is CASKRGSADTQYF. In nucleotides, the CDR3 is TGTGCCAGCAAGAGGGGGAGCGCAGATACGCAGTATTTT.

Regarding this clonotype: A read error may be the cause here, since a much bigger clone is one base away. The V and J genes are TRBV7-2 and TRBJ2-7; 8 nucleotides line up with TRBD1. The end of the DNA is better explained by TRBJ2-5, so the J call may be wrong. Germline V gives CDR1 SGHTA, CDR2 FQGNSA. This CDR3 is built from 12 residues. For the CDR3, the DNA is TGTGTCAGTCAGGGGGCTGGGGAGACCCAGTACTTC. This sequence encodes CVSQGAGETQYF.

With regard to this clonotype: This sequence may be a read error, since a much larger clone differs from it by one base. The gene calls are TRBV5-1 and TRBJ2-4; 10 bases map to TRBD2. The CDR3 has 14 amino acids. Germline CDR1 and CDR2: SGHRS and YFSETQ. J gave up 15 bases and V 0 bases, and 9 bases lay outside the gene matches. This CDR3 is CASSLGLAGVQRYF. Written as DNA, the CDR3 is TGCGCCAGCAGCTTGGGGCTAGCGGGAGTTCAGCGGTACTTC. Filled out from reference TRBV5-1 and TRBJ2-4, the complete variable domain reads KAGVTQTPRYLIKTRGQQVTLSCSPISGHRSVSWYQQTPGQGLQFLFEYFSETQRNKGNFPGRFSGRQFSNSRSEMNVSTLELGDSALYLCASSLGLAGVQRYFGAGTRLSVL.

This clonotype was found many times. The rearrangement links TRBV7-2 to TRBJ1-4; a weak D match, TRBD1 (5 bases). V was pared by 1 base and J by 9 bases, with 12 bases between. Germline assignment: CDR1 SGHTA and CDR2 FQGNSA. The CDR3 totals 14 residues. The CDR3 protein is CASSLGGDSKKLFF. As DNA, the CDR3 is TGTGCCAGCAGCTTAGGTGGGGACTCGAAAAAACTGTTTTTT. The variable domain in full, with the rest retrieved from reference TRBV7-2 and TRBJ1-4, is GAGVSQSPSNKVTEKGKDVELRCDPISGHTALYWYRQSLGQGLEFLIYFQGNSAPDKSGLPSDRFSAERTGGSVSTLTIQRTQQEDSAVYLCASSLGGDSKKLFFGSGTQLSVL.

Concerning this clonotype: A read error may produce the germline difference seen at one junction end. The chain recombines TRBV7-3 with TRBJ2-1; no definite D call. The CDR3 runs to 13 residues. CDR1 and CDR2 from the germline V gene are SGHTA and FQGTGA. The CDR3 sequence is CASSLAPNSEQLF. The CDR3, as DNA: TGTGCCAGCAGCTTAGCGCCCAATAGTGAGCAGCTCTTC.

Note on this clonotype: A clone one base away is much larger, so this may be a read error. The chain uses TRBV5-1 and TRBJ1-1, with a possible D match to TRBD1 (6 bases). Germline V lookup: CDR1 SGHRS, CDR2 YFSETQ. This CDR3 is 15 amino acids long. CDR3: CASNLVIGGNTEAFF. CDR3 nucleotide sequence: TGCGCCAGCAACTTGGTCATAGGGGGGAACACTGAAGCTTTCTTT. Full variable domain (remainder filled in from reference TRBV5-1 and TRBJ1-1): KAGVTQTPRYLIKTRGQQVTLSCSPISGHRSVSWYQQTPGQGLQFLFEYFSETQRNKGNFPGRFSGRQFSNSRSEMNVSTLELGDSALYLCASNLVIGGNTEAFFGQGTRLTVV.

For this clonotype: This may come from a read error, since a much larger clone is one base off. V gene TRBV12-3 or TRBV12-4 combines with J gene TRBJ2-7; perhaps TRBD2 as D (6 bases). The DNA end is a closer match to TRBJ2-5, so the J assignment may be wrong. The CDR3 covers 17 residues. CDR3 residues: CANSLIGNGVGGETQYF. CDR3 nucleotides: TGTGCCAACAGTTTAATTGGAAACGGAGTCGGAGGGGAGACCCAGTACTTC.

Turning to this clonotype: A much larger clone is a single base away; this may be a read error. The chain recombines TRBV9 with TRBJ2-1; D may be TRBD2 (6 bases). CDR1 and CDR2 (germline): SGDLS, YYNGEE. The CDR3 is 14 residues long. CDR3 DNA sequence: TGTGCCAGAAGCGTAGTACGGGAGCGTGGGGAGCAGTTCTTC. It encodes CARSVVRERGEQFF.

Note on this clonotype: A read error is possible here, since a much larger clone lies one base away. V usage is TRBV18 and J usage is TRBJ1-2, with TRBD1 as a possible D gene (5 bases). The CDR3 spans 13 residues. Per the germline V gene, CDR1 is KGHSH and CDR2 is LQKENI. V lost 3 bases and J 3 bases, leaving 8 bases between the germline ends. Written as DNA, the CDR3 is TGTGCCAGCTCACCGGGGGATGACTATGGCTACACCTTC. Translating gives CASSPGDDYGYTF. The whole variable domain, remainder taken from reference TRBV18 and TRBJ1-2, is NAGVMQNPRHLVRRRGQEARLRCSPMKGHSHVYWYRQLPEEGLKFMVYLQKENIIDESGMPKERFSAEFPKEGPSILRIQQVVRGDSAAYFCASSPGDDYGYTFGSGTRLTVV.

This clonotype was detected many times. V gene TRBV19 combines with J gene TRBJ1-2; no firm D call. V lost 1 base to trimming and J lost 5 bases, with 8 bases between them. The germline gives CDR1 LNHDA, CDR2 SQIVND (reference sequence). This CDR3 is built from 13 residues. The CDR3 loop is CASSIVGGYGYTF. Here the CDR3 DNA reads TGTGCCAGTAGTATAGTCGGAGGGTATGGCTACACCTTC. Full variable domain (rest looked up from reference TRBV19 and TRBJ1-2): DGGITQSPKYLFRKEGQNVTLSCEQNLNHDAMYWYRQDPGQGLRLIYYSQIVNDFQKGDIAEGYSVSREKKESFPLTVTSAQKNPTAFYLCASSIVGGYGYTFGSGTRLTVV.

This clonotype has a count of ten or more. The chain employs TRBV6-5 and TRBJ1-1, with D possibly matching TRBD1 (6 bases). The germline CDR1 and CDR2 sequences are MNHEY and SVGAGI. V shed 5 bases and J shed 4 bases, with 14 bases lying between them. The CDR3 is 14 amino acids. The CDR3 DNA sequence: TGTGCCAGCAGTGTGGCAGGGGAGGGCACTGAAGCTTTCTTT. Translation gives CASSVAGEGTEAFF.

This clonotype was seen many times. The chain employs TRBV6-2 or TRBV6-3 and TRBJ1-5, with 8 bases fitting TRBD1. V lost 6 bases to trimming and J lost 3 bases; unmatched junction nucleotides: 19. CDR1 and CDR2 from the germline V gene are MNHEY and SVGEGT. The CDR3 contains 19 residues. The CDR3 DNA reads as TGTGCCAGCAGCCGATACCCCCTTGACAGGGGCCCCGTCAATCAGCCCCAGCATTTT. It specifies CASSRYPLDRGPVNQPQHF.

This clonotype was observed a single time. A much more abundant neighbour one base away suggests this may be a read error. The CDR3 DNA reads as TGTGCCGGTAGGACTAGCGGATCGAACACCGGGGAGCTGTTTTTT. This codes for CAGRTSGSNTGELFF. V gene TRBV19 combines with J gene TRBJ2-2, with 10 bases lining up with TRBD2. The CDR3 length is 15 residues. Germline V gene sequence: CDR1 LNHDA, CDR2 SQIVND (reference sequence).

This clonotype was recorded many times. The rearrangement uses TRBV20-1 and TRBJ2-7; D perhaps matches TRBD1 (5 bases). V lost 8 bases and J 0 bases, leaving 11 bases between the germline ends. Looked up from germline, CDR1 is DFQATT and CDR2 is SNEGSKA (reference sequence). This CDR3 has 12 residues. The CDR3 sequence is CSLKGHSYEQYF. The CDR3 DNA reads TGCAGTTTGAAGGGGCACTCCTACGAGCAGTACTTC.

The CDR3 spells CASSRTGPSTNEKLFF. CDR3 in DNA: TGCGCCAGCAGCCGGACAGGGCCCTCAACTAATGAAAAACTGTTTTTT. The chain carries TRBV5-1 and TRBJ1-4; TRBD1 matches 8 bases. CDR3 length equals 16 residues. Germline lookup yields CDR1 SGHRS and CDR2 YFSETQ. The J segment lost 0 bases and the V segment lost 4 bases, leaving 5 bases of the junction unmatched.

In this sample, this clonotype turned up many times. The V call is TRBV6-6, the J call TRBJ2-7; 11 nucleotides agree with TRBD2. CDR3 length: 14 residues. Per the germline V gene, CDR1 is MNHNY and CDR2 is SVGAGI (reference sequence). Unmatched junction bases numbered 3, after V lost 6 bases and J lost 2 bases. CDR3 protein: CASSWTSGPYEQYF. Written as DNA, the CDR3 is TGTGCCAGCAGCTGGACTAGCGGGCCCTACGAGCAGTACTTC.

This clonotype was recorded at least ten times. This chain uses TRBV6-1 with TRBJ2-2; D unclear. Germline V gene data show CDR1 as MNHNS and CDR2 as SASEGT. The CDR3 has 14 residues. V lost 1 base and J lost 7, with 10 bases in between. This chain's CDR3 is CASSEGPSSGELFF. For the CDR3, the DNA is TGTGCCAGCAGTGAAGGGCCGAGCAGCGGGGAGCTGTTTTTT.

This clonotype was seen ten or more times. CDR3 residues: CASSPPSNYEQYF. The CDR3 DNA reads TGTGCCAGCTCACCACCGTCTAACTACGAGCAGTACTTC. This chain links TRBV18 with TRBJ2-7; unclear D gene. V gave up 0 bases and J gave up 3 bases, with 6 bases separating them. The CDR3 totals 13 residues. Germline V gives CDR1 KGHSH, CDR2 LQKENI.

This clonotype occurred many times. The V gene is TRBV5-8, the J gene TRBJ1-5; D gene unclear. CDR3 size: 15 residues. The germline V gene encodes CDR1 SGHTS and CDR2 YDEGEE. Trimming removed 1 base from V and 5 bases from J, with 13 bases in between. CDR3 amino acids: CASSLLLHLYQPQHF. CDR3 nucleotide sequence: TGTGCCAGCAGCTTGCTTTTACACCTTTATCAGCCCCAGCATTTT. Full variable domain (rest looked up from reference TRBV5-8 and TRBJ1-5): EAGVTQSPTHLIKTRGQQATLRCSPISGHTSVYWYQQALGLGLQFLLWYDEGEERNRGNFPPRFSGRQFPNYSSELNVNALELEDSALYLCASSLLLHLYQPQHFGDGTRLSIL.

This clonotype was picked up one time. A much larger clone differs from this one at a single base, so this may be a read error. The chain employs TRBV6-5 and TRBJ1-2; unclear D gene. CDR1 and CDR2 (germline): MNHEY, SVGAGI. Trimming stripped 4 bases from V and 4 bases from J, with 22 bases between. The CDR3 covers 17 residues. The CDR3 coding sequence is TGTGCCAGCAGTTTTCGCGACTCTATGCGAAAGGCCTATGGCTACACCTTC. Its translation: CASSFRDSMRKAYGYTF.

With regard to this clonotype: A much larger clonotype is one base distant, so this may be a read error. This rearrangement joins TRBV7-9 to TRBJ1-2, with 7 bases aligning to TRBD1. With V trimmed by 8 bases and J by 3 bases, 9 bases remained unmatched. Germline loops: CDR1 SEHNR, CDR2 FQNEAQ (reference sequence). This CDR3 is 14 amino acids long. The CDR3 region is CASGLQGTDYGYTF. The CDR3 coding sequence is TGTGCCAGCGGCCTACAGGGGACCGACTATGGCTACACCTTC.

This clonotype was seen many times. The genes are TRBV19 and TRBJ2-1, with 10 positions matching TRBD2. The V gene's germline CDR1 is LNHDA and CDR2 SQIVND (reference sequence). V lost 5 bases to trimming and J lost 7 bases; unmatched junction nucleotides: 5. This CDR3 spans 14 amino acids. The CDR3 nucleotides read TGTGCCAGTAGTGGGCAACTAGCGGGAAATGAGCAGTTCTTC. It is translated as CASSGQLAGNEQFF.

This clonotype came up once. It may be a read error: a sequence one base away is much more abundant. The chain is built from TRBV19 and TRBJ2-7; D remains ambiguous. The ends were cut back, 5 bases at V and 6 bases at J, with 17 bases in the middle. The CDR3 has 14 residues. Looked up from germline, CDR1 is LNHDA and CDR2 is SQIVND (reference sequence). CDR3 sequence reads: CASSLPEVSSEQYF. CDR3 coding DNA: TGTGCCAGTAGTTTGCCGGAAGTAAGCAGCGAGCAGTACTTC.